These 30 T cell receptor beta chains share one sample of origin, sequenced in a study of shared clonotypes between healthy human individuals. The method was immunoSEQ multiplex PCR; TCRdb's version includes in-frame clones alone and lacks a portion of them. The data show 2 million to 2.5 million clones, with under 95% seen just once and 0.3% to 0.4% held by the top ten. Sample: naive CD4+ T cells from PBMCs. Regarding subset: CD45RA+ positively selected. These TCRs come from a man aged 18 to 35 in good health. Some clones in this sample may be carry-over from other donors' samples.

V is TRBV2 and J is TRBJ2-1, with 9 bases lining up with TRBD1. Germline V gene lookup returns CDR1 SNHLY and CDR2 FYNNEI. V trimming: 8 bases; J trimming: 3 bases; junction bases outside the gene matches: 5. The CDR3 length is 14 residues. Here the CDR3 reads CASHLGQGYNEQFF. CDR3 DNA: TGTGCCAGCCATTTGGGACAGGGCTACAATGAGCAGTTCTTC.

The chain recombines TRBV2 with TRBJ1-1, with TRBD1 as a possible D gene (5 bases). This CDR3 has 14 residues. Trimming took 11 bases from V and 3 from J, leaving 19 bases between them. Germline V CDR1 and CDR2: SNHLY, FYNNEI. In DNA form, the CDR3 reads TGTGCCTCCGGGGCAGGGTATAGGGACACTGAAGCTTTCTTT. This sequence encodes CASGAGYRDTEAFF.

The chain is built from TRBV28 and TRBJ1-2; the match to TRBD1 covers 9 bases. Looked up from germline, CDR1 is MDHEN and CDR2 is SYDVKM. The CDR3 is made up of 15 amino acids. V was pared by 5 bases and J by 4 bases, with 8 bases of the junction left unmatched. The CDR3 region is CASSEGGTGIYGYTF. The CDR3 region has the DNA TGTGCCAGCAGTGAGGGGGGGACAGGGATCTATGGCTACACCTTC.

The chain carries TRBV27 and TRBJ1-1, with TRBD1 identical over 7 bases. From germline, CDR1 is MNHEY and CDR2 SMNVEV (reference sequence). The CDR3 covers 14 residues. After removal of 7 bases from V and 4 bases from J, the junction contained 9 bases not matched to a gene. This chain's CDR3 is CASTINRGSTEAFF. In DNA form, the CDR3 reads TGTGCCAGCACCATTAACAGGGGCAGCACTGAAGCTTTCTTT.

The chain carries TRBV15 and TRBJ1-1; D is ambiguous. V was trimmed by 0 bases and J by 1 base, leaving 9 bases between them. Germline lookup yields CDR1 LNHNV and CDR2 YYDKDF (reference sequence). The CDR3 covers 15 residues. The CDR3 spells CATSRDSPRNTEAFF. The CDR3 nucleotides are TGTGCCACCAGCAGAGATTCCCCCCGGAACACTGAAGCTTTCTTT.

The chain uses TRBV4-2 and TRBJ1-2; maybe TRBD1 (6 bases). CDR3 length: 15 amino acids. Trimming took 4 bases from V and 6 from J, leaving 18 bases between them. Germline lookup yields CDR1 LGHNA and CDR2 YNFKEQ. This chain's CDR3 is CASSPETGRTDGYTF. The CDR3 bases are TGTGCCAGCAGCCCAGAGACAGGTAGGACGGATGGCTACACCTTC.

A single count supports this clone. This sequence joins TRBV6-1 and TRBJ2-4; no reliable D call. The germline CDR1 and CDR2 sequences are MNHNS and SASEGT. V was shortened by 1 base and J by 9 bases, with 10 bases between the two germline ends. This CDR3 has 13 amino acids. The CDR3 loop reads CASSEVIDGIQYF. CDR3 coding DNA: TGTGCCAGCAGTGAAGTGATAGACGGCATTCAGTACTTC.

The CDR3 nucleotides read TGTGCCAGCAGGCCTAGGACAGGGGAGGGGACTGAAGCTTTCTTT. It codes for CASRPRTGEGTEAFF. The J gene is TRBJ1-1, the V gene TRBV2, with 9 nucleotides matching TRBD1. The CDR3 is made up of 15 amino acids. Germline CDR1 is SNHLY and CDR2 is FYNNEI. The V and J ends lost 6 bases and 5 bases, in that order; junction bases with no gene match: 10.

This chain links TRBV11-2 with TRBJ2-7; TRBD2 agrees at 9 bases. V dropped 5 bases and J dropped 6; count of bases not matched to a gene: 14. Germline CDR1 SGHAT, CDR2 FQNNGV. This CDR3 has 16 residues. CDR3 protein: CASSPLAGGPFSEQYF. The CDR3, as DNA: TGTGCCAGCAGCCCACTCGCGGGAGGGCCGTTTTCCGAGCAGTACTTC.

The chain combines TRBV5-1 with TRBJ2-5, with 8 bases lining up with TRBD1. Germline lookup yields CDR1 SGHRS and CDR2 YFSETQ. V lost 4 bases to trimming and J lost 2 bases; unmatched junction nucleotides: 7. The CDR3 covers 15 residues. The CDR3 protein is CASSATGGGQETQYF. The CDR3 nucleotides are TGCGCCAGCAGCGCAACAGGGGGAGGACAAGAGACCCAGTACTTC.

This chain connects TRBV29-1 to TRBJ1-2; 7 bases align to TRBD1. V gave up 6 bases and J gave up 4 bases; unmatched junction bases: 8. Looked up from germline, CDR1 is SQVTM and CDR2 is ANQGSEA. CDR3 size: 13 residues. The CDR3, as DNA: TGCAGCGTGGAAAGGCGACAGGGCTATGGCTACACCTTC. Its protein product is CSVERRQGYGYTF.

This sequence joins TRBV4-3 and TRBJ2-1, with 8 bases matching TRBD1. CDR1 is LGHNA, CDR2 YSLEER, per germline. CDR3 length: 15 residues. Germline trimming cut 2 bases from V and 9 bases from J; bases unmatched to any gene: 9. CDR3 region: CASSQPRAGGTEQFF. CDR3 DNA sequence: TGCGCCAGCAGCCAACCCCGGGCAGGGGGCACTGAGCAGTTCTTC.

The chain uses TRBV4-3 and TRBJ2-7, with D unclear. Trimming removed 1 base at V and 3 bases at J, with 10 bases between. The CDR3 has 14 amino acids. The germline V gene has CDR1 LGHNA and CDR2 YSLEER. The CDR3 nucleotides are TGCGCCAGCAGCCAAGGGGTTTTAGGCTACGAGCAGTACTTC. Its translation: CASSQGVLGYEQYF.

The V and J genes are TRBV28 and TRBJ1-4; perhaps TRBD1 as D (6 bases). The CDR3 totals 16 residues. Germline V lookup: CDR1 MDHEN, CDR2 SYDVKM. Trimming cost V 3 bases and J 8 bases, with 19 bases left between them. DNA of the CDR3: TGTGCCAGCAGTTTTGGGACAATCTACCCCCTCGAAAAACTGTTTTTT. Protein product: CASSFGTIYPLEKLFF.

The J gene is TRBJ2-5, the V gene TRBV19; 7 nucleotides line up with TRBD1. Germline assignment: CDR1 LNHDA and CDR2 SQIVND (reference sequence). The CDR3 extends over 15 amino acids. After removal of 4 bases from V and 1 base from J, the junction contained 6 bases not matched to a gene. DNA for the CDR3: TGTGCCAGTAGTAGGACAGGCCGGCCCCAAGAGACCCAGTACTTC. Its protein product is CASSRTGRPQETQYF.

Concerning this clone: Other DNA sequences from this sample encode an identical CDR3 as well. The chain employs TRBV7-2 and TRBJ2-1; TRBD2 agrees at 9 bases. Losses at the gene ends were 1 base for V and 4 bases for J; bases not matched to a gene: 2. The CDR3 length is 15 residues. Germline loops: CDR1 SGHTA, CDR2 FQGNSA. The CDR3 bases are TGTGCCAGCAGCTTAGGTCTAGCGGGATACAATGAGCAGTTCTTC. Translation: CASSLGLAGYNEQFF.

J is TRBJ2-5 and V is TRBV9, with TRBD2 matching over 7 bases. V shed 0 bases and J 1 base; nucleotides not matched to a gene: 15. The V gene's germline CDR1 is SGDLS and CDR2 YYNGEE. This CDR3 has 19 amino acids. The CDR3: CASSVGSGGGFTPQETQYF. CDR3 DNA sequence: TGTGCCAGCAGCGTAGGAAGTGGGGGGGGGTTTACACCCCAAGAGACCCAGTACTTC.

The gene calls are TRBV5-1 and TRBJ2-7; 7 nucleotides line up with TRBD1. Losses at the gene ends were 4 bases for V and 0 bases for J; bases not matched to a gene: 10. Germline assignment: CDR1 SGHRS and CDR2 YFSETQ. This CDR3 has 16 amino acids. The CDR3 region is CASSVRLTGTSYEQYF. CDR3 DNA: TGCGCCAGCAGCGTACGTTTGACAGGGACCTCCTACGAGCAGTACTTC.

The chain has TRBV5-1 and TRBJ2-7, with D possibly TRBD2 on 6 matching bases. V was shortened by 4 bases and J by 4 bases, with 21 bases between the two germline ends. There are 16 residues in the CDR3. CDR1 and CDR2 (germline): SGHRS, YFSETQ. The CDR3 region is CASSLDTSRREYEQYF. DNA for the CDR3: TGCGCCAGCAGCCTGGATACTAGCCGGAGAGAGTACGAGCAGTACTTC.

DNA of the CDR3: TGTGCCAGCAGCGTACTAGCGACCTCCTACAATGAGCAGTTCTTC. This gives the protein CASSVLATSYNEQFF. The chain uses TRBV9 and TRBJ2-1; possibly TRBD2 for D (6 bases). This CDR3 comprises 15 residues. The germline V and J ends were trimmed by 1 base and 0 bases, with 8 bases remaining between them. Germline CDR1 SGDLS, CDR2 YYNGEE.

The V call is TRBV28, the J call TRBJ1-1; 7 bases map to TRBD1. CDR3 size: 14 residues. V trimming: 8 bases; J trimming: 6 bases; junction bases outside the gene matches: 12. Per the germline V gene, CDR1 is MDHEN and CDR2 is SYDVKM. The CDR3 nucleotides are TGTGCCAGCTTGACAGGGACCAAAGTGGCTGAAGCTTTCTTT. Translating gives CASLTGTKVAEAFF.

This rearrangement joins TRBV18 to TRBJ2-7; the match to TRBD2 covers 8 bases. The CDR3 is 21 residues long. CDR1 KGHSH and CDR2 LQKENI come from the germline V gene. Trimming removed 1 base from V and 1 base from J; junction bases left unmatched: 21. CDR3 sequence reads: CASSPRAEVAGIIHGSYEQYF. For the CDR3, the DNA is TGTGCCAGCTCACCACGGGCCGAGGTAGCGGGAATAATTCACGGATCCTACGAGCAGTACTTC.

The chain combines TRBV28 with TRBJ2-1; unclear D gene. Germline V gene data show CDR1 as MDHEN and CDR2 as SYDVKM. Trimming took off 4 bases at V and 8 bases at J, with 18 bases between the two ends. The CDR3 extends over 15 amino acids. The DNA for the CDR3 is TGTGCCAGCAGTTACGCCCGTCCATGGCCCCATGAGCAGTTCTTC. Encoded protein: CASSYARPWPHEQFF.

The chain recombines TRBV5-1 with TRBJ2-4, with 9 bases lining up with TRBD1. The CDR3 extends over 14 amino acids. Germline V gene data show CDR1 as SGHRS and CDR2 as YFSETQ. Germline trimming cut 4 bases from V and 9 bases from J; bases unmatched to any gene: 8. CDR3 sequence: CASSIGQGKSIQYF. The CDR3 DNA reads TGCGCCAGCAGCATAGGACAGGGGAAGAGCATTCAGTACTTC.

CDR3 DNA: TGTGCCAGTAGTATATATCAGCCCACTGGCAGGCGTAAGAACACCGGGGAGCTGTTTTTT. Translating it yields CASSIYQPTGRRKNTGELFF. The chain carries TRBV19 and TRBJ2-2; D is undetermined. The CDR3 is 20 residues long. Deletions cut 2 bases from V and 1 base from J, with 23 bases between. Germline V lookup: CDR1 LNHDA, CDR2 SQIVND (reference sequence).

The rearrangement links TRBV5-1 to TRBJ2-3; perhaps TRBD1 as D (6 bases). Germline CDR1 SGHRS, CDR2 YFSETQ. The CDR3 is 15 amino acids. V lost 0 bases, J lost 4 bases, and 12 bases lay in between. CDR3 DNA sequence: TGCGCCAGCAGCTTGGGACAGGCGGCGGCAGATACGCAGTATTTT. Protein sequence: CASSLGQAAADTQYF.

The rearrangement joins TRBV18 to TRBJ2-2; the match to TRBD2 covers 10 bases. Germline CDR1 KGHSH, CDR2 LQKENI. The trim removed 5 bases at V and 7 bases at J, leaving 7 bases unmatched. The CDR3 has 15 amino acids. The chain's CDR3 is CASSYGLAAHGELFF. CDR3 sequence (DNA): TGTGCCAGCTCATACGGACTAGCGGCTCACGGGGAGCTGTTTTTT.

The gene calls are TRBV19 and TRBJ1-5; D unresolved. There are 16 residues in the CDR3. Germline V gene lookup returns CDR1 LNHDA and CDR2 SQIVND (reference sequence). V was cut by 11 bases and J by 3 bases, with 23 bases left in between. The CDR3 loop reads CAPRPAGGRNNQPQHF. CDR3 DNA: TGTGCCCCACGTCCGGCGGGCGGTAGGAACAATCAGCCCCAGCATTTT.

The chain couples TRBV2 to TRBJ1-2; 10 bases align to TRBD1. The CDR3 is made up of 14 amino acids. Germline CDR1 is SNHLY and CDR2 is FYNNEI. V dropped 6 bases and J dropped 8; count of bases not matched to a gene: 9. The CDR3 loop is CASSFGTGVGGYTF. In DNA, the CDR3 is TGTGCCAGCAGCTTTGGGACAGGGGTAGGAGGCTACACCTTC. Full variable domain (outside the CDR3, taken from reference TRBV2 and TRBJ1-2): EPEVTQTPSHQVTQMGQEVILRCVPISNHLYFYWYRQILGQKVEFLVSFYNNEISEKSEIFDDQFSVERPDGSNFTLKIRSTKLEDSAMYFCASSFGTGVGGYTFGSGTRLTVV.

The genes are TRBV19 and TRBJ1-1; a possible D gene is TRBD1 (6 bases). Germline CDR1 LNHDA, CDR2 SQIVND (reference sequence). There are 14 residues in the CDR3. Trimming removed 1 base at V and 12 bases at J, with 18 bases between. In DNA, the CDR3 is TGTGCCAGTAGTATAGGGGCAGGGGCGGTGAGGACTTTCTTT. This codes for CASSIGAGAVRTFF.